The source of this T cell receptor beta chain is a study of shared clonotypes between healthy human individuals. The V and J ends lost 4 bases and 7 bases respectively, with 11 bases between them. CDR1 MNHEY and CDR2 SVGAGI come from the germline V gene. The CDR3 runs 12 residues. This table comes from immunoSEQ multiplex PCR, and its TCRdb copy is limited to in-frame clones, with some not included. The data hold around 2.1 million clones, with around 95% observed a single time. Sample: naive CD4+ T cells sorted from blood. The subset denotes: CD45RA+ positively selected. This sequence originates from a man aged 18 to 30 in good health. This sequence joins TRBV6-5 and TRBJ2-7, with D unclear. The DNA for the CDR3 is TGTGCCAGCAGTTCTCATCGACAAGAGCAGTACTTC. It yields the protein CASSSHRQEQYF.